The 15 T cell receptor beta chains reported below all come from one sample, sequenced in a study of blood T cell repertoires in COVID-19. Using immunoSEQ multiplex PCR, the repertoire was profiled, and TCRdb retains in-frame clones only, with some absent. The sample yields around 380,000 clones, more than 65% seen once. The sequenced material came from peripheral blood. The receptors were sampled from a human donor with acute or convalescent COVID-19. The donor label of this sample is uncertain.

The chain has TRBV4-2 and TRBJ2-2; 12 bases are shared with TRBD2. V lost 3 bases, J lost 10 bases, and 3 bases stayed unmatched. The CDR3 spans 14 residues. The V gene's germline CDR1 is LGHNA and CDR2 YNFKEQ. For the CDR3, the DNA is TGTGCCAGCAGCCAGGCTAGCGGGAGGGAGGAGCTGTTTTTT. The encoded protein is CASSQASGREELFF.

The chain recombines TRBV28 with TRBJ1-3, with a weak D call TRBD1 (6 bases). The CDR3 extends over 15 amino acids. Germline CDR1 and CDR2: MDHEN and SYDVKM. The V gene lost 6 bases and the J gene lost 4 bases, with 16 bases spanning the gap. The CDR3 nucleotides are TGTGCCAGCAGGCCGGCGGGGGCGGGGGGAAACACCATATATTTT. As protein: CASRPAGAGGNTIYF.

Comment on this clone: Other nucleotide sequences in the sample specify the same CDR3. This rearrangement joins TRBV30 to TRBJ2-7, with TRBD1 matching over 10 bases. CDR1 and CDR2 (germline): GTSNPN, SVGIG (reference sequence). V dropped 2 bases and J dropped 5; count of bases not matched to a gene: 3. The CDR3 totals 13 residues. The CDR3 DNA reads TGTGCCTGGAGTCGGGACAGGGGCCACGAGCAGTACTTC. Translated, it gives CAWSRDRGHEQYF.

This chain connects TRBV11-3 to TRBJ2-7; weak D call: TRBD2 (6 bases). V lost 1 base, J lost 0 bases, and 10 bases lay in between. In germline, CDR1 is SGHNT, CDR2 YENEEA. This CDR3 is 15 amino acids long. This CDR3 is CASSLGRGSSYEQYF. As DNA, the CDR3 is TGTGCCAGCAGCTTAGGCCGGGGGAGCTCCTACGAGCAGTACTTC.

The rearrangement links TRBV7-8 to TRBJ1-4; 11 bases map to TRBD1. CDR1 and CDR2 (germline): SGHVS, FQNEAQ. This CDR3 is 16 amino acids long. Trimming removed 4 bases from V and 2 bases from J; junction bases left unmatched: 3. CDR3 sequence (DNA): TGTGCCAGCAGCTACGGACAGGGGGCTACTAATGAAAAACTGTTTTTT. It is translated as CASSYGQGATNEKLFF.

A note on this clone: Other DNA sequences in this specimen translate into the identical CDR3. The chain combines TRBV2 with TRBJ2-5; 9 nucleotides align to TRBD2. V lost 7 bases to trimming and J lost 4 bases; unmatched junction nucleotides: 16. The CDR3 totals 17 residues. Germline V gene sequence: CDR1 SNHLY, CDR2 FYNNEI. The CDR3 reads CASKRRAGGLQGETQYF. The CDR3, as DNA: TGTGCCAGCAAAAGGAGGGCGGGGGGGCTGCAAGGAGAGACCCAGTACTTC.

This chain connects TRBV5-1 to TRBJ2-3; perhaps TRBD1 as D (6 bases). Germline V gene lookup returns CDR1 SGHRS and CDR2 YFSETQ. V was trimmed by 4 bases and J by 2 bases, leaving 11 bases between them. This CDR3 has 14 amino acids. CDR3 sequence reads: CASSPGHATDTQYF. Here the CDR3 DNA reads TGCGCCAGCAGCCCGGGACATGCCACAGATACGCAGTATTTT.

The V gene is TRBV19, the J gene TRBJ1-2; weak D call: TRBD1 (5 bases). V was clipped by 3 bases and J by 4 bases, with 18 bases between them. The CDR3 extends over 16 amino acids. Germline V gives CDR1 LNHDA, CDR2 SQIVND (reference sequence). The CDR3: CASSILPGKSSYGYTF. The CDR3 nucleotides are TGTGCCAGTAGTATTCTCCCAGGGAAAAGTAGCTATGGCTACACCTTC.

This sequence joins TRBV10-3 and TRBJ2-7, with TRBD2 matching over 13 bases. The trim removed 6 bases at V and 1 base at J, leaving 0 bases unmatched. CDR1 and CDR2 (germline): ENHRY, SYGVKD. The CDR3 extends over 14 amino acids. Written as DNA, the CDR3 is TGTGCCATCAGGACTAGCGGGGGGTCCTACGAGCAGTACTTC. Its protein is CAIRTSGGSYEQYF.

V usage is TRBV28 and J usage is TRBJ1-2; TRBD1 matches at 10 bases. Germline loops: CDR1 MDHEN, CDR2 SYDVKM. This CDR3 spans 19 amino acids. V dropped 7 bases and J dropped 4; count of bases not matched to a gene: 21. For the CDR3, the DNA is TGTGCCAGCACTACCCTAGGTTGGGGTCGAGGGACAGGGGTCTATGGCTACACCTTC. Translated: CASTTLGWGRGTGVYGYTF.

Only a few counts were recorded for this clone. The rearrangement joins TRBV9 to TRBJ2-5; no reliable D call. The CDR3 runs to 14 residues. Trimming took 0 bases from V and 5 from J, leaving 11 bases between them. CDR1 SGDLS and CDR2 YYNGEE come from the germline V gene. The CDR3 protein is CASSVADRTETQYF. In DNA, the CDR3 is TGTGCCAGCAGCGTAGCTGATAGAACGGAGACCCAGTACTTC.

The chain recombines TRBV6-1 with TRBJ1-2, with D tentatively TRBD1 (5 bases). Per the germline V gene, CDR1 is MNHNS and CDR2 is SASEGT. The CDR3 extends over 16 amino acids. Trimming took 3 bases from V and 7 from J, leaving 21 bases between them. In DNA, the CDR3 is TGTGCCAGCAGTGATCCCGGGAGAACTATGGGGGGTGGCTACACCTTC. It encodes CASSDPGRTMGGGYTF.

The chain has TRBV27 and TRBJ1-6, with D possibly TRBD1 on 6 matching bases. The CDR3 covers 16 residues. With 2 bases removed from V and 9 bases from J, the gap between germline ends came to 17 bases. Germline V gives CDR1 MNHEY, CDR2 SMNVEV (reference sequence). In nucleotides, the CDR3 is TGTGCCAGCAGTTTAACATTTGGAAGGGGGGGTTCACCCCTCCACTTT. The encoded protein is CASSLTFGRGGSPLHF.

V usage is TRBV11-2 and J usage is TRBJ1-4, with no clear D. Per the germline V gene, CDR1 is SGHAT and CDR2 is FQNNGV. CDR3 size: 15 residues. V lost 2 bases and J 6 bases, leaving 13 bases between the germline ends. CDR3 sequence reads: CASSLSPGGHEKLFF. The DNA of the CDR3 is TGTGCCAGCAGCTTAAGTCCTGGTGGGCATGAAAAACTGTTTTTT.

The chain employs TRBV12-3 or TRBV12-4 and TRBJ2-1; D uncertain. Trimming removed 3 bases from V and 5 bases from J, with 8 bases in between. The CDR3 is made up of 13 amino acids. As DNA, the CDR3 is TGTGCCAGCAGTTTCCACAGAAACAATGAGCAGTTCTTC. Its protein product is CASSFHRNNEQFF.